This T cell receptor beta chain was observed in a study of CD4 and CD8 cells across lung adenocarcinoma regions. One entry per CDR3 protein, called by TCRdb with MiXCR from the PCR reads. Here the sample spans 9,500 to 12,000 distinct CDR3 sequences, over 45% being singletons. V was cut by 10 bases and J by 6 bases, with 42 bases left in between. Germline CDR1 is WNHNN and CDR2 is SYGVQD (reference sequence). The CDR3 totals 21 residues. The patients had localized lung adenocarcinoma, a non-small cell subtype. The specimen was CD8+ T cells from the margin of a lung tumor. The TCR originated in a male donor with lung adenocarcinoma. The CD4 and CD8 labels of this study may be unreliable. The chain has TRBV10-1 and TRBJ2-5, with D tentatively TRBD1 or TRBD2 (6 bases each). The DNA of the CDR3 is TGCGCCACCGGGCCAACCGACGGACGGGGACTGGGGGGCATGGTCAAAAAGACCCAGTACTTC. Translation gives CATGPTDGRGLGGMVKKTQYF.